What follows are 18 T cell receptor beta chains derived from one specimen sequenced in a study of T cell clones after liver transplantation. The assay was immunoSEQ multiplex PCR, and TCRdb's table has in-frame clones only and misses some. The sample comprises 98,000 or so clones, approximately 78% of which are singletons, and around 0.94% rests with the top ten. Sequenced here: CD4+ T cells from blood, sampled before liver transplant. Receptor source: a human donor who received a liver transplant.

This clone was seen more than once but under ten times. This chain uses TRBV7-2 with TRBJ2-7; D remains unclear. V shed 1 base and J shed 2 bases, with 15 bases lying between them. Germline values: CDR1 SGHTA, CDR2 FQGNSA. The CDR3 is 16 residues long. The DNA for the CDR3 is TGTGCCAGCAGCTTAGGGGGTCTTACAGAGGCCTACGAGCAGTACTTC. This encodes CASSLGGLTEAYEQYF.

The chain recombines TRBV7-8 with TRBJ2-3; 9 nucleotides match TRBD2. Germline CDR1 and CDR2: SGHVS and FQNEAQ. The junction had 9 bases not matched to a gene; V was cut back by 0 bases and J by 2 bases. The CDR3 is made up of 18 amino acids. Written as DNA, the CDR3 is TGTGCCAGCAGCTTAGCTCGGCGGGAGGGCCGGGTCACAGATACGCAGTATTTT. Amino acids: CASSLARREGRVTDTQYF.

This clone has just a few counts. The rearrangement uses TRBV27 and TRBJ2-7; 12 bases fit TRBD1. V was pared by 5 bases and J by 0 bases, with 5 bases of the junction left unmatched. CDR1 is MNHEY, CDR2 SMNVEV, per germline (reference sequence). This CDR3 comprises 16 residues. CDR3 sequence: CASSILGQGASYEQYF. The CDR3 coding sequence is TGTGCCAGCAGTATCCTGGGACAGGGGGCCTCCTACGAGCAGTACTTC.

The chain is built from TRBV2 and TRBJ2-3, with 11 bases lining up with TRBD2. This CDR3 comprises 15 residues. V was clipped by 6 bases and J by 5 bases; unmatched bases: 7. Germline V CDR1 and CDR2: SNHLY, FYNNEI. The CDR3: CASRVAGGPIDTQYF. As DNA, the CDR3 is TGTGCCAGCAGAGTAGCGGGGGGGCCAATAGATACGCAGTATTTT. Filled out from reference TRBV2 and TRBJ2-3, the complete variable domain reads EPEVTQTPSHQVTQMGQEVILRCVPISNHLYFYWYRQILGQKVEFLVSFYNNEISEKSEIFDDQFSVERPDGSNFTLKIRSTKLEDSAMYFCASRVAGGPIDTQYFGPGTRLTVL.

The chain employs TRBV4-2 and TRBJ2-7; weak D call: TRBD1 (5 bases). The CDR3 runs 14 residues. Germline CDR1 reads LGHNA; CDR2 reads YNFKEQ. V was trimmed by 1 base and J by 2 bases, leaving 9 bases between them. The CDR3 loop reads CASSQVGRTYEQYF. CDR3 in DNA: TGTGCCAGCAGCCAAGTGGGGCGAACCTACGAGCAGTACTTC.

This clone appeared a single time. CDR3 nucleotide sequence: TGTGCCACCAGCAGGATAGGAGGTTACGAGCAGTACTTC. Translation: CATSRIGGYEQYF. The chain has TRBV15 and TRBJ2-7; the D gene is possibly TRBD2 (5 bases). V was pared by 3 bases and J by 4 bases, with 10 bases between. CDR1 and CDR2 (germline): LNHNV, YYDKDF (reference sequence). This CDR3 has 13 residues.

The V call is TRBV6-6, the J call TRBJ1-1; D gene ambiguous. The CDR3 is 12 amino acids. The V gene lost 0 bases and the J gene lost 7 bases, with 6 bases spanning the gap. The germline V gene has CDR1 MNHNY and CDR2 SVGAGI (reference sequence). In nucleotides, the CDR3 is TGTGCCAGCAGTTACTCTAGGAGTGAAGCTTTCTTT. This sequence encodes CASSYSRSEAFF.

This chain links TRBV14 with TRBJ1-1; D is unresolved. Trimming cost V 1 base and J 1 base, with 7 bases left between them. Germline V gene lookup returns CDR1 SGHDN and CDR2 FVKESK. This CDR3 region has 14 residues. In DNA form, the CDR3 reads TGTGCCAGCAGCCAAGTTAGGCAGAACACTGAAGCTTTCTTT. It yields the protein CASSQVRQNTEAFF.

The CDR3 DNA reads as TGTGCCAGCAGAAAGACAGGGGCTAACACCGGGGAGCTGTTTTTT. Translating it yields CASRKTGANTGELFF. The V gene is TRBV9, the J gene TRBJ2-2; 8 bases fit TRBD1. V dropped 5 bases and J dropped 2; count of bases not matched to a gene: 5. Germline CDR1 and CDR2: SGDLS and YYNGEE. The CDR3 has 15 residues.

V is TRBV19 and J is TRBJ2-1, with D perhaps assigned TRBD1 or TRBD2 (5 bases each). Germline V gives CDR1 LNHDA, CDR2 SQIVND (reference sequence). V lost 5 bases, J lost 8 bases, and 13 bases lay in between. The CDR3 loop spans 13 amino acids. CDR3 in DNA: TGTGCCAGTAGTCCCCAGGGAGTCGATGAGCAGTTCTTC. Residues: CASSPQGVDEQFF.

A single count supports this clone. The V gene is TRBV18, the J gene TRBJ1-5; tentative D call: TRBD1 (5 bases). The germline V gene has CDR1 KGHSH and CDR2 LQKENI. This CDR3 comprises 14 residues. The V and J ends lost 2 bases and 2 bases respectively, with 7 bases between them. The CDR3 DNA reads TGTGCCAGCTCACCATCCAGGGGCAATCAGCCCCAGCATTTT. It translates to CASSPSRGNQPQHF.

This chain links TRBV5-1 with TRBJ1-2; D is unresolved. CDR1 SGHRS and CDR2 YFSETQ come from the germline V gene. The CDR3 is made up of 12 amino acids. V was trimmed by 3 bases and J by 5 bases, leaving 8 bases between them. CDR3 protein: CASSSDTYGYTF. CDR3 nucleotide sequence: TGCGCCAGCAGCTCCGACACGTATGGCTACACCTTC.

This clone was seen just once. The V call is TRBV5-1, the J call TRBJ1-2; TRBD1 agrees at 7 bases. CDR3 length: 14 amino acids. V trimming: 0 bases; J trimming: 4 bases; junction bases outside the gene matches: 3. Germline loops: CDR1 SGHRS, CDR2 YFSETQ. The CDR3 region is CASSLEGTAYGYTF. The CDR3 DNA is TGCGCCAGCAGCTTGGAGGGGACAGCCTATGGCTACACCTTC.

The V gene is TRBV14, the J gene TRBJ2-3, with TRBD2 matching over 8 bases. The CDR3 contains 18 residues. V gave up 4 bases and J gave up 1 base; unmatched junction bases: 13. Germline V lookup: CDR1 SGHDN, CDR2 FVKESK. The CDR3 nucleotides read TGTGCCAGCAGCCCCTCTCGAATAAGCGGGAGCCGCACAGATACGCAGTATTTT. It encodes CASSPSRISGSRTDTQYF.

The chain has TRBV7-9 and TRBJ2-1; maybe TRBD1 (6 bases). CDR3 length: 13 amino acids. Germline CDR1 reads SEHNR; CDR2 reads FQNEAQ (reference sequence). Trimming pared 5 bases from V and 6 bases from J, leaving 11 bases between. The CDR3 loop is CASSRAGANEQFF. The CDR3 nucleotides read TGTGCCAGCAGCCGTGCAGGGGCCAATGAGCAGTTCTTC.

V gene TRBV6-5 combines with J gene TRBJ2-1; 10 bases match TRBD2. V shed 4 bases and J 6 bases; nucleotides not matched to a gene: 6. The CDR3 is 15 amino acids. The germline CDR1 and CDR2 sequences are MNHEY and SVGAGI. The CDR3 region is CASSSSGRSFNEQFF. The CDR3 nucleotides are TGTGCCAGCAGTTCTAGCGGGAGATCGTTCAATGAGCAGTTCTTC.

This chain joins TRBV7-9 and TRBJ2-3, with TRBD1 identical over 9 bases. The CDR3 is 16 residues long. From germline, CDR1 is SEHNR and CDR2 FQNEAQ (reference sequence). The V and J ends lost 6 bases and 3 bases, in that order; junction bases with no gene match: 10. CDR3 loop: CASSHPGQGGTDTQYF. The CDR3 DNA sequence: TGTGCCAGCAGTCACCCGGGACAGGGAGGAACAGATACGCAGTATTTT.

The chain employs TRBV5-4 and TRBJ2-1; 11 bases are shared with TRBD2. Germline V gene lookup returns CDR1 SGHNT and CDR2 YYREEE (reference sequence). The CDR3 has 16 residues. The trim removed 4 bases at V and 6 bases at J, leaving 9 bases unmatched. The CDR3 DNA reads TGTGCCAGCAGCCCTGAACTAGCGGGGGCTACCAATGAGCAGTTCTTC. The encoded protein is CASSPELAGATNEQFF.